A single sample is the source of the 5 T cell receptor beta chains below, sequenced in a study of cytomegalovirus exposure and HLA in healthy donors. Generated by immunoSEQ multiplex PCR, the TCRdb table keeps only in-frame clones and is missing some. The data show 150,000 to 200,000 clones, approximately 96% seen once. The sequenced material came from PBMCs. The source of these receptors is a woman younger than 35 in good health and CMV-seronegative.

For the CDR3, the DNA is TGTGCCAGCAGCCAAGAGTCCGAGGTGAACACTGAAGCTTTCTTT. Its translation is CASSQESEVNTEAFF. The V call is TRBV14, the J call TRBJ1-1; no firm D call. CDR1 and CDR2 from the germline V gene are SGHDN and FVKESK. Deletions cut 0 bases from V and 0 bases from J, with 8 bases between. This CDR3 comprises 15 residues.

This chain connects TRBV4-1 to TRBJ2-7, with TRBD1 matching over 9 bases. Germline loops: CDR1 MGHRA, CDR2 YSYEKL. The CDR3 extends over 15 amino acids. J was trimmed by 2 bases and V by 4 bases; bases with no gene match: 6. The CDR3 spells CASSPRTGDTYEQYF. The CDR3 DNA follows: TGCGCCAGCAGCCCAAGGACAGGGGACACCTACGAGCAGTACTTC.

CDR3 bases: TGTGCCAGCAGCCGTAGCGGGGGCTCCTACAATGAGCAGTTCTTC. Its protein product is CASSRSGGSYNEQFF. The chain is built from TRBV6-5 and TRBJ2-1, with TRBD2 matching 9 bases. Germline CDR1 MNHEY, CDR2 SVGAGI. V lost 6 bases to trimming and J lost 0 bases; unmatched junction nucleotides: 3. The length of the CDR3 is 15 residues.

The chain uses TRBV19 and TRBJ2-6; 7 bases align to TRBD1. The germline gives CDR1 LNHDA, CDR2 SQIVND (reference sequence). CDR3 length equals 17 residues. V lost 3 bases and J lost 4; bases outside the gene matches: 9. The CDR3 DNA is TGTGCCAGTAGTATTGCACAGGGGATCTCCGGGGCCAACGTCCTGACTTTC. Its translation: CASSIAQGISGANVLTF.

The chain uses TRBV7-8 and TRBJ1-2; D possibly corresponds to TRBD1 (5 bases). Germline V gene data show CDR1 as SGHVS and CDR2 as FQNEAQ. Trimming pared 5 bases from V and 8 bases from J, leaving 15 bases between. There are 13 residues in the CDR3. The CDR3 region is CASSPGGMGGYTF. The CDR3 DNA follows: TGTGCCAGCAGCCCGGGGGGGATGGGGGGCTACACCTTC.